Below, 7 T cell receptor beta chains from the same sample are listed, as sequenced in a study of blood T cell repertoires in COVID-19. Libraries were prepared by immunoSEQ multiplex PCR; TCRdb keeps only in-frame clonotypes and omits some of them. The profile shows 430,000 or so clones, 85% to 90% of them singletons. Specimen: peripheral blood. The source is a man between 18 and 29 years old with COVID-19, enrolled during active disease.

V gene TRBV28 combines with J gene TRBJ2-5, with D uncertain. CDR3 length equals 13 residues. The V end was cut by 4 bases, the J end by 2 bases, with 8 bases between. Germline CDR1 and CDR2: MDHEN and SYDVKM. Here the CDR3 DNA reads TGTGCCAGCAGTTCCGGGTTTCAAGAGACCCAGTACTTC. Protein product: CASSSGFQETQYF.

This chain connects TRBV4-1 to TRBJ2-7; 8 nucleotides align to TRBD1. Germline CDR1 reads MGHRA; CDR2 reads YSYEKL. J gave up 4 bases and V 5 bases, and 13 bases lay outside the gene matches. The CDR3 sequence is 16 residues long. CDR3 region: CASSSRTGSVGYEQYF. The CDR3 bases are TGCGCCAGCAGCTCAAGGACAGGGTCGGTGGGTTACGAGCAGTACTTC.

This chain joins TRBV6-5 and TRBJ2-1, with 10 bases lining up with TRBD2. The CDR3 length is 15 residues. V was pared by 6 bases and J by 5 bases, with 7 bases of the junction left unmatched. The germline V gene has CDR1 MNHEY and CDR2 SVGAGI. CDR3 coding DNA: TGTGCCAGCAGCCGCGGGACTAGCGCCAACAATGAGCAGTTCTTC. Translating it yields CASSRGTSANNEQFF.

This chain joins TRBV27 and TRBJ2-3; 7 bases are a match to TRBD1. The germline gives CDR1 MNHEY, CDR2 SMNVEV (reference sequence). J was trimmed by 0 bases and V by 4 bases; bases with no gene match: 1. This CDR3 comprises 14 residues. The CDR3 DNA follows: TGTGCCAGCAGTTCGACAGGGAGCACAGATACGCAGTATTTT. Its protein is CASSSTGSTDTQYF.

The chain carries TRBV11-2 and TRBJ2-3, with 8 positions matching TRBD1. J gave up 0 bases and V 0 bases, and 2 bases lay outside the gene matches. Per germline, CDR1 SGHAT and CDR2 FQNNGV. The CDR3 totals 16 residues. In DNA form, the CDR3 reads TGTGCCAGCAGCTTAGATGACAGGGGAAGCACAGATACGCAGTATTTT. Residues: CASSLDDRGSTDTQYF.

The chain combines TRBV5-1 with TRBJ1-5; TRBD1 aligns across 9 bases. Germline CDR1 SGHRS, CDR2 YFSETQ. There are 16 residues in the CDR3. CDR3 protein: CKQGALYFYSNQPQHF. CDR3 in DNA: TGCAAACAGGGGGCCCTATACTTTTATAGCAATCAGCCCCAGCATTTT.

The chain is built from TRBV7-6 and TRBJ2-2; 10 nucleotides align to TRBD2. Per the germline V gene, CDR1 is SGHVS and CDR2 is FNYEAQ. J lost 6 bases, V lost 0 bases, and 10 bases had no gene match. This CDR3 comprises 18 residues. The CDR3 region has the DNA TGTGCCAGCAGCTTAGCAAGGCTAGCGGGAGCCAAGGCCGGGGAGCTGTTTTTT. Translated: CASSLARLAGAKAGELFF.